This T cell receptor beta chain was documented in a study of CD8 T cells in Susac syndrome. Study context: At blood draw, Susac syndrome patients were therapy-naive, on corticosteroids, or on intravenous immunoglobulin alone.

Random hexamers were used to reverse transcribe about 0.5 to 1 ug of RNA. TCRdb re-called the immunoSEQ multiplex PCR reads with MiXCR, one entry per CDR3 protein. The sample yields 130,000 or so distinct CDR3 sequences, about 95% seen once. Germline CDR1 reads SGHAT; CDR2 reads FQNNGV. V lost 6 bases, J lost 2 bases, and 11 bases lay in between. The CDR3 is 13 residues long. As to this clonotype: Its antigen is unidentified.

Study findings and constraints: Regarding the TCR sequencing and HLA analysis, the study admitted that a relatively small number of individuals were involved.

V usage is TRBV11-2 and J usage is TRBJ2-7; D gene ambiguous. The receptor was derived from a human donor with Susac syndrome. The sequencing input was CD8+ T cells from PBMCs. DNA of the CDR3: TGTGCCAGCAGGTTGGCCCCTACCTACGAGCAGTACTTC. Translated: CASRLAPTYEQYF.